The 2 T cell receptor beta chains below were found in one sample sequenced in a study of blood T cells in healthy people across ages. The second PCR ran about 6 to 12 cycles with a sample-barcoded 5' primer and J-beta primers. TCRdb processed the 5' RACE reads anew with MiXCR; each CDR3 protein has one entry. The data hold approximately 940,000 distinct CDR3 sequences, with around 48% observed a single time. Sequenced material: blood. The receptor source for this set is a man in his thirties or forties in good health.

This clonotype occurred a few times. The chain couples TRBV12-3 or TRBV12-4 to TRBJ2-2; 9 bases line up with TRBD1. V dropped 3 bases and J dropped 5; count of bases not matched to a gene: 4. The CDR3 runs to 15 residues. The CDR3 bases are TGTGCCAGCAGTTTCACGACAGGGGGAACCGGGGAGCTGTTTTTT. Translation gives CASSFTTGGTGELFF.

This clonotype was detected only a few times. The chain has TRBV7-2 and TRBJ2-1; TRBD2 agrees at 16 bases. The CDR3 has 20 residues. Per the germline V gene, CDR1 is SGHTA and CDR2 is FQGNSA. Trimming took 5 bases from V and 12 from J; bases not matched to a gene: 22. CDR3: CASSGVGGTSGGAKGLWQFF. CDR3 bases: TGTGCCAGCAGCGGAGTAGGAGGGACTAGCGGGGGGGCTAAGGGGCTCTGGCAGTTCTTC.